What follows is one T cell receptor (beta chain) and its context. This clone has a handful of counts. The target of this receptor is not known. Base qualities are not recorded, but no much larger clone differs from it by a single base. The method was the immunoSEQ multiplex PCR assay. For the multiplex PCR, a mixture combining 60 forward primers for TCR Vbeta segments and 13 reverse primers for TCR Jbeta segments was used. The CDR3 region of rearranged TCR beta genes was amplified from genomic DNA by a multiplex PCR assay. Amplified TCR beta libraries were sequenced as 87-base-pair reads on the Illumina HiSeq System. From the authors' description of their analysis: Across the 670 or so repertoires, a later analysis counted 75 million to 90 million unique TCR beta chains, 9.5 million to 12 million of which were shared by at least two donors. Raw reads were error-corrected and collapsed into unique sequences by a nearest-neighbor algorithm in which closely related sequences were merged to remove PCR and sequencing errors. Alignment of CDR3 sequences to IMGT reference sequences was used to assign V, D and J gene segments. Each retained sequence needed at least a six-nucleotide match to both a V gene segment and a J gene segment. Rearrangements were classified as productive when the CDR3 lacked stop codons and remained in frame with V and J, and all other rearrangements were classified as non-productive. CDR3 was defined according to IMGT convention as the region running from the second conserved V-encoded cysteine to the conserved J-encoded phenylalanine. The earlier analysis of roughly 590 of the donors excluded any sequence lacking an unambiguous match to a single V gene segment. In an earlier analysis of 587 of the donors, V segments were called functional above 56.7% productive rearrangements and were called segregating when the between-donor standard deviation exceeded 5%. A statistical classification framework was built to diagnose cytomegalovirus status from the catalog of TCR beta chain sequences. A later analysis assigned V and J genes by comparing TCR nucleotide sequences with IMGT/GENE-DB human TR gene sequences. In a later analysis, CDR3 sequences and most-parsimonious VDJ recombination scenarios were assigned using the TCRdist pipeline. In a later analysis, every TCR beta chain was defined by the combination of its CDR3 amino acid sequence and its V-gene family, and reads without a unique V-gene family were dropped. In a later analysis, fewer than 600 highly shared, low-generation-probability nucleotide sequences were removed to address suspected cross-contamination and a sequencing artifact. In a later analysis, a clonal expansion index for each public chain was calculated from normalized within-repertoire ranks of inferred template counts. A later analysis computed generation probabilities with a VDJ recombination model fitted to out-of-frame rearrangements, and checked the results against IGoR. A later analysis scored TCR-TCR, TCR-HLA and TCR-CMV co-occurrence with hypergeometric tests, applying a repertoire-size bias correction to TCR pairs. A later analysis estimated false discovery rates by permuting HLA or CMV assignments 20 times. In a later analysis, co-occurring TCRs were grouped with DBSCAN, and TCRdist sequence similarity was added when clustering was performed within HLA-allele-positive subsets. Co-occurrence clustering excluded repertoires with fewer than 30,000 or more than 120,000 public chains, plus five with anomalous nucleotide sharing. TCRdb limited this immuneACCESS table to in-frame rearrangements with V and J called. A share of clones is missing; checked studies link under half to unresolved V genes, and the rest is unexplained. V, J and clone size were drawn from that table, and D and trimming were deduced from the DNA. For this sample there are around 230,000 clones; about 79% appear just once. The biggest ten clones account for about 1.7% of the sample.

The sample originates from a study of cytomegalovirus exposure and HLA in healthy donors listed by TCRdb under 2017. A note on the overall study: In an earlier analysis of around 540 of the donors, 250 to 300 Gb of sequence data and some 100 million unique TCR beta sequences from roughly 190 million T cells were reported. Donor age, sex, ethnicity and CMV serostatus were collected together with the repertoire data. Because of strong linkage in the cohort, five DR-DQ haplotypes were treated as single units for association and clustering. Typing coverage varied by locus: roughly 629-640 donors for A, B, C, DRB1 and DQB1; approximately 520 for DQA1; some 610 for DPA1; around 450 for DPB1. High-throughput TCR immunosequencing, statistical association of individual TCRs with disease status, and machine learning were combined to predict cytomegalovirus infection status. The study profiled the T cell repertoires of hundreds of subjects by immunosequencing and related them to cytomegalovirus serostatus. Around 320 gigabases of sequencing data and approximately 85 million unique TCR sequences were included in an early release covering about 600 HLA-typed donors. To decide whether each TCR beta V gene segment behaved as functional or pseudogenic, an earlier analysis of over 500 of the donors relied on high-throughput TCR beta sequencing. Across about 380 genotyped donors of the cohort, an average of 235,054 unique TCR beta nucleotide sequences per donor were sequenced, and 15% to 20% of those sequences were non-productive. Along with the roughly 700-subject first cohort, a separate validation cohort of over a hundred different subjects was used. Class I and class II HLA loci were covered by the typing at four-digit resolution. A later analysis re-analyzed previously published TCR beta repertoires from roughly 690 donors and added high-resolution HLA genotyping to study TCR occurrence patterns. Rather than drawing on any new phenotypic data, the later analysis identified candidate immune exposures from TCR beta sequences and the way those sequences occurred across donors. The aim of the study was to test whether cataloging public T cell receptors could identify signatures of past pathogen exposure. A later genetic analysis used genome-wide SNP genotypes for about three fifths of the 666 donors, treating that subset as a discovery cohort. The genetic ancestry cluster associated with self-reported Caucasian donors included roughly four fifths of the 398 genotyped donors. Every repertoire in the discovery cohort had been generated on one and the same sequencing platform. General conclusions and limits of the study: Broadly in line with IMGT annotations, most TCR beta V segments showed up in productive rearrangements about 87% or about 30% of the time in an earlier analysis of several hundred of the donors. Presence/absence analyses assumed roughly uniform sequencing depth across donors, an assumption that may not hold. Only TCR beta chains were sequenced in this cohort, and the absence of alpha or paired-chain data limited detectable features. In a later analysis, the rate of TCR association differed among HLA loci, with DRB1 alleles having the most associated TCRs and HLA-C alleles having the fewest. Three of the identified cytomegalovirus-associated TCR beta chains were confirmed in vitro to be specific for cytomegalovirus antigens. A later genetic analysis associated a missense DCLRE1C variant with V-gene and J-gene trimming of TCR beta chains, and an independent cohort replicated the association. A later analysis reported that several top co-occurrence clusters appeared linked to parvovirus B19, influenza, CMV and Epstein-Barr virus. A further reported finding was that TCR beta sequences accurately predicted the HLA-A and HLA-B alleles for most subjects in the first cohort. Correlated functional status among segregating V segments might reflect linkage disequilibrium, but an unknown experimental factor could not be ruled out. It was suggested by the authors that the approach could potentially be generalized to other disease states and immunological phenotypes. Immune exposure information for the cohort was limited to CMV serostatus. A group of highly shared sequence variants was considered likely to be a technical artifact of the sequencing pipeline. Across donors, most TCR sequences were observed very rarely, whereas some public TCRs were present in many individuals. The 87-base-pair reads could not distinguish some IMGT-functional V segments, including TRBV6-2 and TRBV6-3, so those segments were excluded. Strong co-occurrence of HLA alleles, especially DR and DQ, made assigning TCR associations to individual alleles difficult. In a later analysis, 16,951 TCR beta sequences were associated with specific HLA alleles at a false discovery rate of 0.05. HLA typing was unavailable for some donors at each locus, so association tests used only the typed subset. The classifier was reported to diagnose cytomegalovirus status with high specificity and sensitivity in both the original and validation cohorts. In a later analysis, most CMV-associated TCR beta chains were found to appear HLA-restricted, with HLA associations seemingly driven largely by CMV exposure. The study listed 164 TCR beta chains as associated with cytomegalovirus. A later analysis found that HLA-associated TCR beta chains were more clonally expanded and had lower generation probabilities than equally common non-associated chains. In a later genetic analysis, fewer N-insertions in productive TCRs were reported among donors in an Asian-associated ancestry cluster than the roughly 640-donor mean. The earlier analysis of a few hundred of the donors excluded some 15 rarely observed V segments, including chromosome 9 orphons, because counts were too low.

The cohort was made up of 650 to 700 healthy bone marrow donors. All cohort members were sampled while nominally healthy, although unrecorded immune exposures were likely present. The donor tested CMV seronegative and was one of the 352 seronegative cohort members. Every donor gave a peripheral blood sample, and the peripheral blood mononuclear cells from that sample were used for TCR beta sequencing. Genomic DNA extraction from the blood cell samples was performed with the Qiagen DNeasy Blood Extraction Kit. The CDR1 and CDR2 encoded by the germline V gene (reference sequence) are MNHEY and SMNVEV. The CDR3 holds 13 amino acids from the cysteine to the phenylalanine. The CDR3 DNA has 39 bases and is translated from base 1. V is shortened by 6 bases, J by 5 bases, and the region joining them spans 11 bases.

The sequencing input was PBMCs. The clonotype comes from a male donor in good health and CMV-seronegative. This sequence uses TRBV27 and TRBJ1-5; possibly the D gene is TRBD1, per 6 matching bases. The sequenced DNA: TGTGCCAGCAGACAGGGCCGCGATCAGCCCCAGCATTTT. It encodes CASRQGRDQPQHF.